A selection of T cell receptor beta chains follows, all from one sample in a study of identifying expanded T cells in peripheral blood. Using immunoSEQ multiplex PCR, the repertoire was profiled, and TCRdb retains in-frame clones only, with some absent. The data hold approximately 90,000 clones, with roughly 90% observed a single time. The specimen was blood. The origin of the receptors is a person aged 18 to 70 in good health. The CDR3 runs from the conserved cysteine through the conserved F or W. The D gene is left open where the match is weak. Not every row has a clone size; where given, it reads once, few, many or a size class.

V gene: TRBV6-4; D gene: NA; clone size: NA; J gene: TRBJ2-3; CDR3 protein: CASSDSTFSSTDTQYF; CDR3 DNA: TGTGCCAGCAGTGACTCGACATTTTCTAGCACAGATACGCAGTATTTT
V gene: TRBV7-2; D gene: NA; clone size: NA; J gene: TRBJ2-1; CDR3 protein: CASSSRFNEQFF; CDR3 DNA: TGTGCCAGCAGCTCACGGTTCAATGAGCAGTTCTTC
V gene: TRBV5-1; D gene: NA; clone size: medium-sized; J gene: TRBJ2-6; CDR3 protein: CASSPRGSGANVLTF; CDR3 DNA: TGCGCCAGCAGCCCCAGGGGATCTGGGGCCAACGTCCTGACTTTC
V gene: TRBV7-8; D gene: TRBD1; clone size: few; J gene: TRBJ1-5; CDR3 protein: CASSLAPWRDRFNQPQHF; CDR3 DNA: TGTGCCAGCAGCTTAGCGCCGTGGCGGGACAGGTTCAATCAGCCCCAGCATTTT
V gene: TRBV18; D gene: TRBD2; clone size: NA; J gene: TRBJ2-5; CDR3 protein: CASSPVRGGETQYF; CDR3 DNA: TGTGCCAGCTCTCCGGTGCGGGGAGGGGAGACCCAGTACTTC
V gene: TRBV20-1; D gene: NA; clone size: NA; J gene: TRBJ1-2; CDR3 protein: CSARGNDF; CDR3 DNA: TGCAGTGCTAGAGGTAACGACTTC
V gene: TRBV18; D gene: NA; clone size: NA; J gene: TRBJ2-5; CDR3 protein: CASSPKIQNQETQYF; CDR3 DNA: TGTGCCAGCTCACCAAAAATACAGAACCAAGAGACCCAGTACTTC
V gene: TRBV27; D gene: NA; clone size: NA; J gene: TRBJ2-2; CDR3 protein: CASSLLGENTGELFF; CDR3 DNA: TGTGCCAGCAGTTTATTAGGGGAGAACACCGGGGAGCTGTTTTTT
V gene: TRBV6-6; D gene: NA; clone size: NA; J gene: TRBJ1-2; CDR3 protein: CASKDGGNNYGYTF; CDR3 DNA: TGTGCCAGCAAGGATGGGGGGAATAACTATGGCTACACCTTC
V gene: TRBV7-9; D gene: TRBD1; clone size: NA; J gene: TRBJ2-7; CDR3 protein: CASSLPGTVPEQYF; CDR3 DNA: TGTGCCAGCAGCTTACCAGGGACAGTTCCCGAGCAGTACTTC
V gene: TRBV21-1; D gene: NA; clone size: NA; J gene: TRBJ1-2; CDR3 protein: CASSKKGQGGGGYTF; CDR3 DNA: TGTGCCAGCAGCAAGAAGGGACAGGGAGGCGGCGGCTACACCTTC
V gene: TRBV4-2; D gene: NA; clone size: NA; J gene: TRBJ2-7; CDR3 protein: CASSQDRAAYEQYF; CDR3 DNA: TGTGCCAGCAGCCAAGACAGAGCAGCCTACGAGCAGTACTTC
V gene: TRBV6-1; D gene: TRBD2; clone size: NA; J gene: TRBJ2-3; CDR3 protein: CASSESEAGAYTQYF; CDR3 DNA: TGTGCCAGCAGTGAATCAGAAGCGGGAGCATATACGCAGTATTTT
V gene: TRBV9; D gene: TRBD2; clone size: NA; J gene: TRBJ2-5; CDR3 protein: CASSVGSSGGAETQYF; CDR3 DNA: TGTGCCAGCAGCGTAGGGAGTAGCGGGGGGGCGGAGACCCAGTACTTC
V gene: TRBV2; D gene: NA; clone size: few; J gene: TRBJ1-5; CDR3 protein: CASSEAGRPPQHF; CDR3 DNA: TGTGCCAGCAGTGAAGCGGGCAGGCCGCCCCAGCATTTT
V gene: TRBV20-1; D gene: NA; clone size: NA; J gene: TRBJ1-1; CDR3 protein: CSARRNTEAFF; CDR3 DNA: TGCAGTGCTAGAAGGAACACTGAAGCTTTCTTT
V gene: TRBV28; D gene: TRBD1; clone size: NA; J gene: TRBJ2-3; CDR3 protein: CASRDRTGEYF; CDR3 DNA: TGTGCCAGCAGAGATCGGACAGGGGAGTATTTT
V gene: TRBV6-5; D gene: NA; clone size: NA; J gene: TRBJ1-6; CDR3 protein: CASSFGPNSPLHF; CDR3 DNA: TGTGCCAGCAGTTTTGGCCCTAATTCACCCCTCCACTTT
V gene: TRBV28; D gene: NA; clone size: NA; J gene: TRBJ2-7; CDR3 protein: CAIDPGEAYEQYF; CDR3 DNA: TGTGCCATCGACCCCGGAGAGGCGTACGAGCAGTACTTC
V gene: TRBV30; D gene: NA; clone size: NA; J gene: TRBJ1-2; CDR3 protein: CAWSVLGRPLYGYTF; CDR3 DNA: TGTGCCTGGAGTGTACTTGGACGTCCCCTTTATGGCTACACCTTC
V gene: TRBV9; D gene: NA; clone size: once; J gene: TRBJ2-2; CDR3 protein: CASSVSRGGNTGELFF; CDR3 DNA: TGTGCCAGCAGCGTATCTCGGGGAGGGAACACCGGGGAGCTGTTTTTT
V gene: TRBV7-9; D gene: NA; clone size: NA; J gene: TRBJ1-1; CDR3 protein: CASSLDGGNTEAFF; CDR3 DNA: TGTGCCAGCAGCTTAGATGGGGGGAACACTGAAGCTTTCTTT
V gene: TRBV18; D gene: NA; clone size: NA; J gene: TRBJ1-3; CDR3 protein: CASSPREASSGNTIYF; CDR3 DNA: TGTGCCAGCTCACCCCGGGAGGCCAGCTCTGGAAACACCATATATTTT
V gene: TRBV5-1; D gene: TRBD1; clone size: NA; J gene: TRBJ1-2; CDR3 protein: CASSGGTANYGYTF; CDR3 DNA: TGCGCCAGCAGCGGTGGGACAGCTAACTATGGCTACACCTTC
V gene: TRBV7-8; D gene: TRBD1; clone size: NA; J gene: TRBJ2-6; CDR3 protein: CASSFLTWTGGANVLTF; CDR3 DNA: TGTGCCAGCAGCTTTCTAACCTGGACAGGTGGGGCCAACGTCCTGACTTTC
V gene: TRBV6-5; D gene: TRBD2; clone size: NA; J gene: TRBJ2-1; CDR3 protein: CASSRGLADNEQFF; CDR3 DNA: TGTGCCAGCAGTCGTGGACTAGCGGACAATGAGCAGTTCTTC
V gene: TRBV19; D gene: TRBD1; clone size: NA; J gene: TRBJ2-4; CDR3 protein: CASSNSGTGENIQYF; CDR3 DNA: TGTGCCAGTAGTAACTCCGGGACAGGGGAAAACATTCAGTACTTC
V gene: TRBV6-1; D gene: NA; clone size: NA; J gene: TRBJ2-1; CDR3 protein: CASKGYNEQFF; CDR3 DNA: TGTGCCAGCAAAGGGTACAATGAGCAGTTCTTC
V gene: TRBV6-5; D gene: NA; clone size: NA; J gene: TRBJ1-2; CDR3 protein: CASSPRGYGYTF; CDR3 DNA: TGTGCCAGCAGCCCCAGGGGCTATGGCTACACCTTC
V gene: TRBV19; D gene: NA; clone size: NA; J gene: TRBJ1-5; CDR3 protein: CASSIAGRSNQPQHF; CDR3 DNA: TGTGCCAGTAGTATCGCAGGGAGAAGCAATCAGCCCCAGCATTTT
V gene: TRBV5-6; D gene: NA; clone size: NA; J gene: TRBJ1-5; CDR3 protein: CASSIDRNQPQHF; CDR3 DNA: TGTGCCAGCAGCATTGACAGGAATCAGCCCCAGCATTTT
V gene: TRBV18; D gene: TRBD1; clone size: NA; J gene: TRBJ2-3; CDR3 protein: CASSPIQGASDTQYF; CDR3 DNA: TGTGCCAGCTCACCGATACAGGGGGCCTCAGATACGCAGTATTTT
V gene: TRBV4-1; D gene: TRBD2; clone size: NA; J gene: TRBJ2-1; CDR3 protein: CASSRTLAGWLSGSYNEQFF; CDR3 DNA: TGCGCCAGCAGCCGGACACTAGCGGGATGGCTATCGGGCTCCTACAATGAGCAGTTCTTC
V gene: TRBV7-8; D gene: NA; clone size: NA; J gene: TRBJ1-1; CDR3 protein: CASSLSVTLNTEAFF; CDR3 DNA: TGTGCCAGCAGCTTATCAGTTACATTGAACACTGAAGCTTTCTTT
V gene: TRBV18; D gene: TRBD1; clone size: NA; J gene: TRBJ2-7; CDR3 protein: CASSPDRASYEQYF; CDR3 DNA: TGTGCCAGCTCACCGGACAGGGCGTCCTACGAGCAGTACTTC